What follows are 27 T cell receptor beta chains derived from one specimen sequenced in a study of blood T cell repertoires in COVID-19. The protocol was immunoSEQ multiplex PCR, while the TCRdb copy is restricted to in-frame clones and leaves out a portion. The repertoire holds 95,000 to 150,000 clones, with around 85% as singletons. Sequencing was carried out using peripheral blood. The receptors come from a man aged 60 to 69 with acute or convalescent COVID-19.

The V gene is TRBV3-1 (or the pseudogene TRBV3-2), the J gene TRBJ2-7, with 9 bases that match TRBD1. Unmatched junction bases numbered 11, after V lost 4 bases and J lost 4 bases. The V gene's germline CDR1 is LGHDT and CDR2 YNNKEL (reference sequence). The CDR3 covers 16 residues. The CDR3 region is CASSPTLGQGLYEQYF. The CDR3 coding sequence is TGTGCCAGCAGCCCTACTTTGGGACAGGGTTTGTACGAGCAGTACTTC.

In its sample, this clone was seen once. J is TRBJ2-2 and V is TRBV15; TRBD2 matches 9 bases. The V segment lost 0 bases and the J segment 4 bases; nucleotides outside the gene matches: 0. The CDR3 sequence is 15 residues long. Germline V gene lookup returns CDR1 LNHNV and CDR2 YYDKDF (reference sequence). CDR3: CATSRERGGTGELFF. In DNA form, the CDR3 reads TGTGCCACCAGCAGAGAGCGGGGGGGCACCGGGGAGCTGTTTTTT.

For the CDR3, the DNA is TGTGCCAGCAGCTTAAGGACAGCAATTCTGGGGGAGCTGTTTTTT. Its translation: CASSLRTAILGELFF. This sequence joins TRBV7-2 and TRBJ2-2, with a tentative D call TRBD1 (6 bases). Trimming removed 2 bases at V and 8 bases at J, with 15 bases between. Germline V gene lookup returns CDR1 SGHTA and CDR2 FQGNSA. The CDR3 contains 15 residues.

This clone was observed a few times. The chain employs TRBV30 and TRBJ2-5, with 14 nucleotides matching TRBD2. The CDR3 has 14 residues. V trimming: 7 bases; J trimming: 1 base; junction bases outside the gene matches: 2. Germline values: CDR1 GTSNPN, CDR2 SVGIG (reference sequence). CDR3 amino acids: CALTSGRAQETQYF. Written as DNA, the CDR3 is TGTGCCTTGACTAGCGGGAGGGCCCAAGAGACCCAGTACTTC.

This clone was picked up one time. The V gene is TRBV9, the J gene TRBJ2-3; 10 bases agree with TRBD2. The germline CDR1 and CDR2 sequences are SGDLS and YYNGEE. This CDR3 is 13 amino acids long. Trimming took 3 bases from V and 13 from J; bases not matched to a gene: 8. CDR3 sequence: CASSASGSAAKYF. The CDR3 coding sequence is TGTGCCAGCAGCGCTAGCGGGAGCGCGGCCAAGTATTTT.

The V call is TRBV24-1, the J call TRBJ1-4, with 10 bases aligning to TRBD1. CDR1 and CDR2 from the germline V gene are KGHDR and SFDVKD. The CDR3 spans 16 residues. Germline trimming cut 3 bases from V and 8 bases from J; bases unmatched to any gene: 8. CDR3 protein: CATSDPRTGGDEKLFF. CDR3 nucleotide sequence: TGTGCCACCAGTGATCCCAGGACAGGGGGGGACGAAAAACTGTTTTTT.

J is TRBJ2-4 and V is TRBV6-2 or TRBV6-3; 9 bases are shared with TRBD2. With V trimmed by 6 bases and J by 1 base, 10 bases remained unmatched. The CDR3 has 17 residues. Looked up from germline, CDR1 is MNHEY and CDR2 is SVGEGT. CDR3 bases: TGTGCCAGCAGCAAACAAGGGACTAGCTGGGCCAAAAACATTCAGTACTTC. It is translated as CASSKQGTSWAKNIQYF.

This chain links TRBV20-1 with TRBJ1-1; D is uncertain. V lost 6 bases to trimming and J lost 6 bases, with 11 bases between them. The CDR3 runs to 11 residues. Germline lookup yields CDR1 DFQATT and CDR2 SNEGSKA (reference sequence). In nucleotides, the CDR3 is TGCAGTGCCCTGAGGGCAGCTGAAGCTTTCTTT. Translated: CSALRAAEAFF.

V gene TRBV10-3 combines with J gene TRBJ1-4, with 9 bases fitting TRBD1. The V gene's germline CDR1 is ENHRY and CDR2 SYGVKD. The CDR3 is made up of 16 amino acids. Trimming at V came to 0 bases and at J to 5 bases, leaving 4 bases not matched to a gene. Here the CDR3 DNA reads TGTGCCATCAGTGAGTCAGGAGGACAGGGGAATGAAAAACTGTTTTTT. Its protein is CAISESGGQGNEKLFF.

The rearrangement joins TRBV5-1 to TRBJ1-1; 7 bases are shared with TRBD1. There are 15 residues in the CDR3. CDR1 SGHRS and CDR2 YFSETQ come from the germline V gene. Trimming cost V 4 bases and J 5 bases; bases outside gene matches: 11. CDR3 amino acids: CASSAGVQGRTEAFF. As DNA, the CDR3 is TGCGCCAGCAGCGCTGGGGTACAGGGGAGAACTGAAGCTTTCTTT. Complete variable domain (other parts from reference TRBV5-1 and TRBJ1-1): KAGVTQTPRYLIKTRGQQVTLSCSPISGHRSVSWYQQTPGQGLQFLFEYFSETQRNKGNFPGRFSGRQFSNSRSEMNVSTLELGDSALYLCASSAGVQGRTEAFFGQGTRLTVV.

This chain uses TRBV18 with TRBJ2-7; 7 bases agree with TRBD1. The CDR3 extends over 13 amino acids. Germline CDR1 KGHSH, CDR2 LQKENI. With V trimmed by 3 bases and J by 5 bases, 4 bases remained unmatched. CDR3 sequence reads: CASSPQGVNEQYF. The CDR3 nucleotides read TGTGCCAGCTCACCCCAGGGGGTGAACGAGCAGTACTTC.

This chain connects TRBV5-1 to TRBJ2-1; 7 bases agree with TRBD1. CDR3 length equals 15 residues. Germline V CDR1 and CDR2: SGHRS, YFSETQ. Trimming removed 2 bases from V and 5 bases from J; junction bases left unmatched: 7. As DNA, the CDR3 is TGCGCCAGCAGCTTTGAAGGGGGCGTCCACAATGAGCAGTTCTTC. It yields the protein CASSFEGGVHNEQFF.

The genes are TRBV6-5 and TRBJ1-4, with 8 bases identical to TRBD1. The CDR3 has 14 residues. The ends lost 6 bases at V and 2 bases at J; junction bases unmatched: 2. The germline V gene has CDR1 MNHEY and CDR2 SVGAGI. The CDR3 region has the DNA TGTGCCAGCAGGAGGACAGGGACTAATGAAAAACTGTTTTTT. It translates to CASRRTGTNEKLFF.

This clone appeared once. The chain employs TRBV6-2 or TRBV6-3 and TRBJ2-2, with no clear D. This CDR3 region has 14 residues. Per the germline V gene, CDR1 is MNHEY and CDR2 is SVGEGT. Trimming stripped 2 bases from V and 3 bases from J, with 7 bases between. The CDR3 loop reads CASSYPSDTGELFF. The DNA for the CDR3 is TGTGCCAGCAGTTACCCCTCGGACACCGGGGAGCTGTTTTTT.

The CDR3 region is CAWTTGGELFF. CDR3 in DNA: TGTGCCTGGACCACGGGCGGGGAGCTGTTTTTT. V and J are TRBV30 and TRBJ2-2; unclear D gene. Trimming removed 4 bases at V and 7 bases at J, with 7 bases between. This CDR3 is 11 amino acids long. Germline CDR1 is GTSNPN and CDR2 is SVGIG (reference sequence).

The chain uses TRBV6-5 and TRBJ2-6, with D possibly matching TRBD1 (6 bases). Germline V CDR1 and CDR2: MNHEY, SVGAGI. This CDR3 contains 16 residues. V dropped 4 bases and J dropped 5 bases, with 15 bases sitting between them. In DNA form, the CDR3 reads TGTGCCAGCAGTTCGGAACAGGGTGGGTGGGCCAACGTCCTGACTTTC. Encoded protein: CASSSEQGGWANVLTF.

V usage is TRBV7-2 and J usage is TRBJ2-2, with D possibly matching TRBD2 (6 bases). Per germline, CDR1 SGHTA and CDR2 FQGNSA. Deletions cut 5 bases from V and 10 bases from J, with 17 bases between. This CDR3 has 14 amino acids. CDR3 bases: TGTGCCAGCAGCATGCGGGACCCCCGGCAGGAGCTGTTTTTT. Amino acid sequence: CASSMRDPRQELFF. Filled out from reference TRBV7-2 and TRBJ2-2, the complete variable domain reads GAGVSQSPSNKVTEKGKDVELRCDPISGHTALYWYRQSLGQGLEFLIYFQGNSAPDKSGLPSDRFSAERTGGSVSTLTIQRTQQEDSAVYLCASSMRDPRQELFFGEGSRLTVL.

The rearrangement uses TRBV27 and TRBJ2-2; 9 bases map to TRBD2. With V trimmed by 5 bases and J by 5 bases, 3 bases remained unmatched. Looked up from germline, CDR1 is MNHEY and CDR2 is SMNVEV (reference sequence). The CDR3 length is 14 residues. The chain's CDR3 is CASSAGLATGELFF. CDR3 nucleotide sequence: TGTGCCAGCAGTGCGGGACTAGCAACCGGGGAGCTGTTTTTT.

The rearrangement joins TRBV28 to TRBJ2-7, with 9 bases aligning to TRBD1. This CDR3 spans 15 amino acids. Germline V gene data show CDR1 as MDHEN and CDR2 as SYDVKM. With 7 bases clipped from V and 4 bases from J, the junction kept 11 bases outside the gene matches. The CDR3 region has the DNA TGTGCCAGCATCGGGCCGGGACAGGGTCAGTACGAGCAGTACTTC. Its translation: CASIGPGQGQYEQYF.

The CDR3 loop reads CASSSGRGETKNIQYF. CDR3 in DNA: TGTGCCAGCAGCAGCGGGAGGGGTGAGACCAAAAACATTCAGTACTTC. The chain carries TRBV7-9 and TRBJ2-4; 10 nucleotides agree with TRBD2. The junction had 6 bases not matched to a gene; V was cut back by 5 bases and J by 2 bases. The germline CDR1 and CDR2 sequences are SEHNR and FQNEAQ (reference sequence). The CDR3 runs to 16 residues.

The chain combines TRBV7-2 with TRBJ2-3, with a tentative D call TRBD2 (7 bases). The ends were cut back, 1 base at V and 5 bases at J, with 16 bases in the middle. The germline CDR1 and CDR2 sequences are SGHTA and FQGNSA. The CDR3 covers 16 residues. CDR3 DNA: TGTGCCAGCAGCTTAGTAAGGGGGAGGGCCAGAGATACGCAGTATTTT. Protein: CASSLVRGRARDTQYF.

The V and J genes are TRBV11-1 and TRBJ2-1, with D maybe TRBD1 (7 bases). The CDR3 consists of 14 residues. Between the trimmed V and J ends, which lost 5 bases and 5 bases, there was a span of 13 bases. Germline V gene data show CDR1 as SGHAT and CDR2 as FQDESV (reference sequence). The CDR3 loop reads CASSRRGADNEQFF. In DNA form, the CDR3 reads TGTGCCAGCAGCCGCAGGGGGGCGGACAATGAGCAGTTCTTC.

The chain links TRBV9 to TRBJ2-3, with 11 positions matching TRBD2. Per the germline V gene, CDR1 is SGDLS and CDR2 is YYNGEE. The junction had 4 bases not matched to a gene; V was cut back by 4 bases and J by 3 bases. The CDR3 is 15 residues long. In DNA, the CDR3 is TGTGCCAGCAGCCAAACTAGCGGGAGTACAGATACGCAGTATTTT. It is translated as CASSQTSGSTDTQYF.

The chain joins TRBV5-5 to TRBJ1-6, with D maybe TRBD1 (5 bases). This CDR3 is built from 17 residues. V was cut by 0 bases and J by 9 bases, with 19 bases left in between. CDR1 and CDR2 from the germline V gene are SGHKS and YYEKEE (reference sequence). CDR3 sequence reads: CASSLAGGRAGTSPLHF. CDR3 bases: TGTGCCAGCAGCTTGGCCGGGGGAAGGGCAGGAACTTCACCCCTCCACTTT.

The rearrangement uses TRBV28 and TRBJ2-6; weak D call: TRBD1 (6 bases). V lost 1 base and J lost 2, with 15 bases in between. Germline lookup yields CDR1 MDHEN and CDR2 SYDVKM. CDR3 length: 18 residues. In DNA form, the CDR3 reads TGTGCCAGCAGTTTATATCTGGGGGCGTATACTGGGGCCAACGTCCTGACTTTC. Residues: CASSLYLGAYTGANVLTF.

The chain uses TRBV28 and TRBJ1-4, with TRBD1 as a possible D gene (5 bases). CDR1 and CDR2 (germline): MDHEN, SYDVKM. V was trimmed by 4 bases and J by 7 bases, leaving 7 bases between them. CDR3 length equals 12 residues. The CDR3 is CASSWGGEKLFF. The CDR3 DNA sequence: TGTGCCAGCAGTTGGGGGGGTGAAAAACTGTTTTTT.

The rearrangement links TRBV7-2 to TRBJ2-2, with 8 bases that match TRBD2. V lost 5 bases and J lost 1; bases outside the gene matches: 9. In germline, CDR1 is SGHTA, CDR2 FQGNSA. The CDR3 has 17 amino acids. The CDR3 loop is CASSPTLAGGNTGELFF. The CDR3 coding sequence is TGTGCCAGCAGCCCGACCCTAGCGGGTGGGAACACCGGGGAGCTGTTTTTT.